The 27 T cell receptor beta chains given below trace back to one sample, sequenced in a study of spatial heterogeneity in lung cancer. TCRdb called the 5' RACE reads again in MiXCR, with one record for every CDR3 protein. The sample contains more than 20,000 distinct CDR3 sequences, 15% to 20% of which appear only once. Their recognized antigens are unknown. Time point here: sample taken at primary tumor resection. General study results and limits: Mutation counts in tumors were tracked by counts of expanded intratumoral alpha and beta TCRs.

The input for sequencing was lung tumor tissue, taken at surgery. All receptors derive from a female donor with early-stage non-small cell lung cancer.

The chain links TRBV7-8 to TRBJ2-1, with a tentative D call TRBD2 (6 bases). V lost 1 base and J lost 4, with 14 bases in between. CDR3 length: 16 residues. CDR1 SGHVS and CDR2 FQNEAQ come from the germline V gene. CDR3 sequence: CASSLVRPGRYNEQFF. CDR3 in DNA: TGTGCCAGCAGCTTAGTCCGTCCCGGGAGATACAATGAGCAGTTCTTC.

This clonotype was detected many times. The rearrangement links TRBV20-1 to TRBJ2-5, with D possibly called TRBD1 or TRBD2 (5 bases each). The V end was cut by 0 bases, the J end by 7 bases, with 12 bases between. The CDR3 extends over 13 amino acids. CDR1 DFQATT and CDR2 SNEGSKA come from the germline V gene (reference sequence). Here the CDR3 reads CSARDPRGGTQYF. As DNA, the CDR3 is TGCAGTGCTAGAGACCCGCGTGGGGGGACCCAGTACTTC.

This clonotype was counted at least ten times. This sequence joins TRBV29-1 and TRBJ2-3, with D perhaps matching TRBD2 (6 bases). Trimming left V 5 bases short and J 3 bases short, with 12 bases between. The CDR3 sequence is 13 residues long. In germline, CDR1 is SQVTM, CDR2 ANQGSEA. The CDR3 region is CSVYGGWTDTQYF. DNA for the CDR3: TGCAGCGTTTATGGGGGGTGGACAGATACGCAGTATTTT.

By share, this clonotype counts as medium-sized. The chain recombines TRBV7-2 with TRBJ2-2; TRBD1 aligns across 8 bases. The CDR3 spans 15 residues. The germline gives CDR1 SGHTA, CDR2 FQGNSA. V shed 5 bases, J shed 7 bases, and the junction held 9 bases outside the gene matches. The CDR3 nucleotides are TGTGCCAGCAGCCCTACGACAGGGGCTTACGGGGAGCTGTTTTTT. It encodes CASSPTTGAYGELFF.

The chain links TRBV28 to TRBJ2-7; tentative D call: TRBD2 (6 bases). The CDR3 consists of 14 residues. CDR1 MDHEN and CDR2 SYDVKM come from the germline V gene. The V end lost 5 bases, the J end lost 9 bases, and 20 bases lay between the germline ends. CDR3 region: CASSRAPGTSMQYF. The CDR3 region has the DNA TGTGCCAGCAGTCGAGCCCCCGGGACTTCGATGCAGTACTTC.

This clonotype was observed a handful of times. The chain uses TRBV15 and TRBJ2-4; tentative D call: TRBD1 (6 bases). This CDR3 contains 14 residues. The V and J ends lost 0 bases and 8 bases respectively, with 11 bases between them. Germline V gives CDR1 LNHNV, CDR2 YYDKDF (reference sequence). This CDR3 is CATSRDMDSYIQYF. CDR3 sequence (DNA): TGTGCCACCAGCAGAGATATGGACAGTTACATTCAGTACTTC.

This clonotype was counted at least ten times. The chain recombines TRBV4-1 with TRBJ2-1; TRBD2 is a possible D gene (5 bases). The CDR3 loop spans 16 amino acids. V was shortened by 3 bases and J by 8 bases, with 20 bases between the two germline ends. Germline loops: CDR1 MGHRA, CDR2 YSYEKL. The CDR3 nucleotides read TGCGCCAGCAGCCAGGGAGCGGAAGGTTTTGTTTATGAGCAGTTCTTC. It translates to CASSQGAEGFVYEQFF.

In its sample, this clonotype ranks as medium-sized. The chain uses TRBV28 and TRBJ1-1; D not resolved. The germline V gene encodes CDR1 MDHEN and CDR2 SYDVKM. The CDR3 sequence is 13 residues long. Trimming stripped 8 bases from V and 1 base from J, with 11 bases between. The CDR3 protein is CASSRPGNTEAFF. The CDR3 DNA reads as TGTGCCAGCTCCCGCCCGGGGAACACTGAAGCTTTCTTT.

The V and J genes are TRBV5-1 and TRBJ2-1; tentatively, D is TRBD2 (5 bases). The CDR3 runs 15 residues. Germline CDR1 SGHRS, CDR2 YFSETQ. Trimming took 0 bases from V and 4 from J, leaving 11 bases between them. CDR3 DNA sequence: TGCGCCAGCAGCTTGGACGGGAAAGGTTACAATGAGCAGTTCTTC. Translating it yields CASSLDGKGYNEQFF.

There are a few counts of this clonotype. The CDR3 DNA sequence: TGTGCCAGCAGTGAAGTAGGGCAGGGGTCAAAAAACATTCAGTACTTC. This encodes CASSEVGQGSKNIQYF. The V and J genes are TRBV2 and TRBJ2-4; tentatively, D is TRBD1 (6 bases). V dropped 1 base and J dropped 4 bases, with 14 bases sitting between them. From germline, CDR1 is SNHLY and CDR2 FYNNEI. There are 16 residues in the CDR3.

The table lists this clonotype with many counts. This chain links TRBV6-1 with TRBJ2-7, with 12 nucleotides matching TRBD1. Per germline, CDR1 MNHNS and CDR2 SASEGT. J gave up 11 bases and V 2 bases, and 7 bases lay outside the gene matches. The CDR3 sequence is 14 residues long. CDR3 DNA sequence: TGTGCCAGCAGTGAAAGGGACAGGGGGCTGAAGGAGTACTTC. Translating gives CASSERDRGLKEYF.

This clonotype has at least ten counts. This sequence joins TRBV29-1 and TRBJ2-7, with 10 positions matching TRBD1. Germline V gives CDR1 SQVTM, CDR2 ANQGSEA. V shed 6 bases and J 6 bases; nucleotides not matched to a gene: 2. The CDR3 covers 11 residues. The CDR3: CSVRTGGEQYF. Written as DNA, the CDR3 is TGCAGCGTCCGGACAGGGGGCGAGCAGTACTTC.

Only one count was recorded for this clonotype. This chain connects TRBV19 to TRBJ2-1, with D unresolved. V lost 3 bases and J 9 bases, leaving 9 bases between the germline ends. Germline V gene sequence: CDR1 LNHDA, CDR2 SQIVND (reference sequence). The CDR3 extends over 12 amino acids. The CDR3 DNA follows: TGTGCCAGTAGTATTTTTTGGAGTGAGCAGTTCTTC. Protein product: CASSIFWSEQFF.

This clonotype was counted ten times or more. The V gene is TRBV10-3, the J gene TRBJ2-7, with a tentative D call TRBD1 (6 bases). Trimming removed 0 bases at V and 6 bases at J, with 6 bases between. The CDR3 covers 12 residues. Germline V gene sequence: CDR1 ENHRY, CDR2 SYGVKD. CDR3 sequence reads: CAISESGAEQYF. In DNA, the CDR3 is TGTGCCATCAGTGAGTCGGGGGCCGAGCAGTACTTC.

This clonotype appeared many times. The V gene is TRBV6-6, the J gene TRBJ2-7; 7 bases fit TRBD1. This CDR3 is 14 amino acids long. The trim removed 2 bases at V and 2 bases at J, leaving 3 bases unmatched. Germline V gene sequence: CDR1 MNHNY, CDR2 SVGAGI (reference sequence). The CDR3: CASSYTGVTYEQYF. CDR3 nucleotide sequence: TGTGCCAGCAGTTACACAGGGGTAACCTACGAGCAGTACTTC.

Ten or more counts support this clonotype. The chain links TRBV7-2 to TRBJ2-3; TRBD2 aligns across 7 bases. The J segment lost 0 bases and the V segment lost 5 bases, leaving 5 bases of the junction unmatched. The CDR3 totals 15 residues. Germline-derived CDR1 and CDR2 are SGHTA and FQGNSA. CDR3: CASSGWGGSTDTQYF. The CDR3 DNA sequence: TGTGCCAGCAGCGGCTGGGGGGGAAGCACAGATACGCAGTATTTT.

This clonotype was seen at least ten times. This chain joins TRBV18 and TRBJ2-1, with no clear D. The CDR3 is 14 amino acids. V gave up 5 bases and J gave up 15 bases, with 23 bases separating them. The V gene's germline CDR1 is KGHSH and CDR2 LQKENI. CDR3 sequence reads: CASSSATLSSHWFF. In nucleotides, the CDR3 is TGTGCCAGCTCATCTGCTACCTTATCTTCCCACTGGTTCTTC.

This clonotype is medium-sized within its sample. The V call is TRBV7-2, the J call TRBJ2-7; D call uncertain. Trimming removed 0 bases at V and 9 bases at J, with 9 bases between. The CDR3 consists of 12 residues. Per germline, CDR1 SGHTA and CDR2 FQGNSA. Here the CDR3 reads CASSLAGSGQYF. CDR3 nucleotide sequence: TGTGCCAGCAGCTTAGCGGGGTCGGGGCAGTACTTC.

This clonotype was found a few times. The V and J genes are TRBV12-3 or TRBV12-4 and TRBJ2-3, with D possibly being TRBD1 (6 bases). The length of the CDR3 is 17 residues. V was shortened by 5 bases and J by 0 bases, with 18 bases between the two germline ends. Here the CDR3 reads CASSRNQGFSSTDTQYF. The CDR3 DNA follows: TGTGCCAGCAGTAGAAACCAGGGGTTTAGTAGCACAGATACGCAGTATTTT.

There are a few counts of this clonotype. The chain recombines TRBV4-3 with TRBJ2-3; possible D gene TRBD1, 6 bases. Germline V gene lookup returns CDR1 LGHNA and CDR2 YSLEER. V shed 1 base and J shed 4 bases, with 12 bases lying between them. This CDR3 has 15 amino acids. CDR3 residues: CASSQVRGGPDTQYF. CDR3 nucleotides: TGCGCCAGCAGCCAAGTAAGAGGGGGTCCAGATACGCAGTATTTT.

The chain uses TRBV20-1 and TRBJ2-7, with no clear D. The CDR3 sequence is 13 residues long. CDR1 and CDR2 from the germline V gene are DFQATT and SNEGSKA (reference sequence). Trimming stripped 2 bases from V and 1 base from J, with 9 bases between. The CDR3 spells CSARRDPSYEQYF. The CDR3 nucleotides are TGCAGTGCTAGAAGGGATCCATCCTACGAGCAGTACTTC.

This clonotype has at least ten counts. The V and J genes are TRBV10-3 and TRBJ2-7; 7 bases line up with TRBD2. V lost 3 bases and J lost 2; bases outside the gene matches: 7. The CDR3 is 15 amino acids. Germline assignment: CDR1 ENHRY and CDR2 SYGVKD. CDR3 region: CAISEPEGLPYEQYF. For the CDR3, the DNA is TGTGCCATCAGTGAACCGGAGGGACTACCCTACGAGCAGTACTTC.

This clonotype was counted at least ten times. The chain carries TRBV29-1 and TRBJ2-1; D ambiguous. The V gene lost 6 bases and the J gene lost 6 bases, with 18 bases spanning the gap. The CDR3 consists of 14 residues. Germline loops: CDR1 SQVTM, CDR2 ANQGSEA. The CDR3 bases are TGCAGCGTGCCCAATAAGATTCGCCCCAATGAGCAGTTCTTC. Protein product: CSVPNKIRPNEQFF.

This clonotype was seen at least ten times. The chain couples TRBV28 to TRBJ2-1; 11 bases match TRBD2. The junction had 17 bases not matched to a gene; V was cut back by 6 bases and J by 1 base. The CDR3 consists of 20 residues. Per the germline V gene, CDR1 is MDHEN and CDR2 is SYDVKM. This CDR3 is CASRPIFYKLAGVSYNEQFF. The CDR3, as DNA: TGTGCCAGCAGACCTATTTTCTACAAACTAGCGGGAGTTTCCTACAATGAGCAGTTCTTC. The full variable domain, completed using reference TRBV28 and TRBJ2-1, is DVKVTQSSRYLVKRTGEKVFLECVQDMDHENMFWYRQDPGLGLRLIYFSYDVKMKEKGDIPEGYSVSREKKERFSLILESASTNQTSMYLCASRPIFYKLAGVSYNEQFFGPGTRLTVL.

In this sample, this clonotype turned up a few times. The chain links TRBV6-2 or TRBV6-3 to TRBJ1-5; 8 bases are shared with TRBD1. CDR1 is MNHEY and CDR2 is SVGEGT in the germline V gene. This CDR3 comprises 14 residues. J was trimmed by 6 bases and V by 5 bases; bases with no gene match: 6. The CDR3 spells CASSPGQGVQPQHF. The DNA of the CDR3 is TGTGCCAGCAGTCCAGGACAGGGCGTTCAGCCCCAGCATTTT.

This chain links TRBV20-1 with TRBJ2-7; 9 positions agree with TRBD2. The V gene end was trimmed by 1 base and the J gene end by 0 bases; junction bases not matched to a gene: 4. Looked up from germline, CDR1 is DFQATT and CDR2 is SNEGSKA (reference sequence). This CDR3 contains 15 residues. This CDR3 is CSARAWREGSYEQYF. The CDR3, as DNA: TGCAGTGCTAGAGCTTGGCGGGAGGGCTCCTACGAGCAGTACTTC.

The CDR3 DNA reads as TGCGCCAGCAGTCACCCCGAAGGGACAGGGCAGTTCTTC. Its translation: CASSHPEGTGQFF. The rearrangement joins TRBV23-1 to TRBJ2-1, with 8 bases fitting TRBD1. TRBV23-1 is an open reading frame whose function is uncertain. V was pared by 3 bases and J by 12 bases, with 7 bases of the junction left unmatched. The CDR3 spans 13 residues.